The 26 T cell receptor beta chains presented below share a single source sample, sequenced in a study of T cells in Graves' hyperthyroidism and ophthalmopathy. TCR beta CDR3 sequences were amplified from RNA transcripts. The study used the HTBI primer set for a first-round RT-PCR of the TCR CDR3. MiXCR, applied by TCRdb to the multiplex PCR reads, yields one record per CDR3 protein. This table holds fewer than 650,000 distinct CDR3 sequences, approximately 15% found once. The sequenced sample consisted of blood. These receptors were obtained from a woman younger than 30 with Graves' ophthalmopathy.

This clonotype came up a few times. J is TRBJ2-3 and V is TRBV7-9; D is unclear. Per the germline V gene, CDR1 is SEHNR and CDR2 is FQNEAQ (reference sequence). The CDR3 sequence is 13 residues long. V lost 5 bases and J 6 bases, leaving 12 bases between the germline ends. The CDR3 reads CASSRAYGDTQYF. In DNA, the CDR3 is TGTGCCAGCAGCCGGGCTTATGGGGATACGCAGTATTTT.

The rearrangement uses TRBV5-4 and TRBJ2-1; D ambiguous. V lost 4 bases, J lost 4 bases, and 9 bases lay in between. CDR3 size: 13 residues. The germline V gene encodes CDR1 SGHNT and CDR2 YYREEE (reference sequence). The CDR3 DNA reads TGTGCCAGCAGCCGGATCATATACAATGAGCAGTTCTTC. Its protein is CASSRIIYNEQFF.

This clonotype showed up just a few times. V and J are TRBV15 and TRBJ2-7; maybe TRBD2 (7 bases). V gave up 6 bases and J gave up 0 bases, with 18 bases separating them. The CDR3 is 16 residues long. Per the germline V gene, CDR1 is LNHNV and CDR2 is YYDKDF (reference sequence). In DNA form, the CDR3 reads TGTGCCACCAGGCCCGCTCGGGGGGCGAGCTCCTACGAGCAGTACTTC. The encoded protein is CATRPARGASSYEQYF.

This clonotype has just a few counts. J is TRBJ2-1 and V is TRBV27, with 7 bases identical to TRBD2. Germline loops: CDR1 MNHEY, CDR2 SMNVEV (reference sequence). V lost 8 bases and J lost 8; bases outside the gene matches: 15. This CDR3 has 15 amino acids. The CDR3, as DNA: TGTGCCAGCTTGGGGGGGTACCCCGGGAGTGATGAGCAGTTCTTC. Amino acid sequence: CASLGGYPGSDEQFF.

A few counts support this clonotype. The chain employs TRBV4-1 and TRBJ2-2, with 12 bases that match TRBD2. Looked up from germline, CDR1 is MGHRA and CDR2 is YSYEKL. The CDR3 is made up of 17 amino acids. Losses at the gene ends were 3 bases for V and 5 bases for J; bases not matched to a gene: 7. The CDR3 nucleotides are TGCGCCAGCAGCCACTGGACTAGCGGGATTAGGACCGGGGAGCTGTTTTTT. Translated: CASSHWTSGIRTGELFF.

This clonotype was picked up many times. The V gene is TRBV30, the J gene TRBJ2-5; TRBD1 is a possible D gene (5 bases). This CDR3 spans 15 amino acids. The germline CDR1 and CDR2 sequences are GTSNPN and SVGIG (reference sequence). V gave up 2 bases and J gave up 5 bases, with 18 bases separating them. CDR3 DNA sequence: TGTGCCTGGAGTCCAGCCCAGGGCTTAGGGGAGACCCAGTACTTC. Translation: CAWSPAQGLGETQYF.

This clonotype was picked up a small number of times. The chain joins TRBV3-1 to TRBJ1-5; D might be TRBD1 (6 bases). The germline CDR1 and CDR2 sequences are LGHDT and YNNKEL (reference sequence). CDR3 length: 19 amino acids. V shed 0 bases and J shed 0 bases, with 18 bases lying between them. The CDR3 loop reads CASSQDRERGRNSNQPQHF. For the CDR3, the DNA is TGTGCCAGCAGCCAAGATCGCGAAAGGGGGAGAAATAGCAATCAGCCCCAGCATTTT. The whole variable domain, remainder taken from reference TRBV3-1 and TRBJ1-5, is DTAVSQTPKYLVTQMGNDKSIKCEQNLGHDTMYWYKQDSKKFLKIMFSYNNKELIINETVPNRFSPKSPDKAHLNLHINSLELGDSAVYFCASSQDRERGRNSNQPQHFGDGTRLSIL.

This clonotype was counted many times. The chain carries TRBV24-1 and TRBJ2-1; D may correspond to TRBD1 or TRBD2 (5 bases each). Germline loops: CDR1 KGHDR, CDR2 SFDVKD. CDR3 size: 15 residues. V shed 5 bases and J shed 0 bases, with 10 bases lying between them. The CDR3 sequence: CATSVRDPSYNEQFF. The CDR3 DNA sequence: TGTGCCACCAGTGTTCGGGACCCCTCCTACAATGAGCAGTTCTTC.

This clonotype has ten or more counts. The V gene is TRBV2, the J gene TRBJ2-3, with 10 bases fitting TRBD2. With V trimmed by 8 bases and J by 0 bases, 5 bases remained unmatched. Germline lookup yields CDR1 SNHLY and CDR2 FYNNEI. This CDR3 has 15 amino acids. Here the CDR3 DNA reads TGTGCCAGCCTCGGGACTAGCGACAGCACAGATACGCAGTATTTT. Its translation is CASLGTSDSTDTQYF.

This clonotype was recorded a few times. V and J are TRBV27 and TRBJ2-3; D remains unclear. CDR3 length: 18 amino acids. The V end was cut by 0 bases, the J end by 1 base, with 17 bases between. Germline assignment: CDR1 MNHEY and CDR2 SMNVEV (reference sequence). CDR3 bases: TGTGCCAGCAGTTTATCCGGCCTAGTAGTCAGACGCACAGATACGCAGTATTTT. Translation: CASSLSGLVVRRTDTQYF.

This clonotype was observed at least ten times. This chain uses TRBV19 with TRBJ2-5; D possibly corresponds to TRBD2 (7 bases). Trimming cost V 3 bases and J 3 bases, with 11 bases left between them. This CDR3 has 14 residues. The germline V gene has CDR1 LNHDA and CDR2 SQIVND (reference sequence). The chain's CDR3 is CASSIAGAEETQYF. The CDR3 DNA follows: TGTGCCAGTAGTATCGCGGGGGCGGAAGAGACCCAGTACTTC. Complete variable domain (other parts from reference TRBV19 and TRBJ2-5): DGGITQSPKYLFRKEGQNVTLSCEQNLNHDAMYWYRQDPGQGLRLIYYSQIVNDFQKGDIAEGYSVSREKKESFPLTVTSAQKNPTAFYLCASSIAGAEETQYFGPGTRLLVL.

This clonotype showed up many times. The chain has TRBV5-1 and TRBJ2-1, with TRBD2 as a possible D gene (5 bases). V was clipped by 0 bases and J by 9 bases, with 10 bases between them. This CDR3 region has 13 residues. The germline CDR1 and CDR2 sequences are SGHRS and YFSETQ. The chain's CDR3 is CASSLELVGEQFF. The CDR3 region has the DNA TGCGCCAGCAGCTTGGAACTAGTTGGTGAGCAGTTCTTC.

A note on this clonotype: One junction end disagrees with the germline gene, perhaps due to a read error. The chain couples TRBV6-5 to TRBJ2-5; TRBD2 is a possible D gene (5 bases). Germline CDR1 reads MNHEY; CDR2 reads SVGAGI. CDR3 length: 15 residues. CDR3 region: CASGYGSYGQETQYF. CDR3 DNA: TGTGCCAGCGGTTATGGGAGCTATGGACAAGAGACCCAGTACTTC.

This clonotype was recorded a few times. V usage is TRBV4-1 and J usage is TRBJ1-4, with TRBD1 as a possible D gene (6 bases). The germline V gene has CDR1 MGHRA and CDR2 YSYEKL. Trimming cost V 2 bases and J 3 bases, with 13 bases left between them. The CDR3 loop spans 16 amino acids. The CDR3 sequence is CASSQRQAFSNEKLFF. The DNA for the CDR3 is TGCGCCAGCAGCCAAAGACAGGCTTTCTCTAATGAAAAACTGTTTTTT.

In its sample, this clonotype was seen many times. V usage is TRBV28 and J usage is TRBJ2-7; TRBD2 might be the D (7 bases). The V gene lost 4 bases and the J gene lost 2 bases, with 18 bases spanning the gap. Germline V CDR1 and CDR2: MDHEN, SYDVKM. CDR3 length: 16 amino acids. The CDR3 sequence is CASSSRLARGTYEQYF. The CDR3, as DNA: TGTGCCAGCAGTTCTCGACTAGCCAGGGGCACCTACGAGCAGTACTTC.

V is TRBV4-3 and J is TRBJ2-2; 7 nucleotides line up with TRBD2. The V and J ends lost 0 bases and 4 bases, in that order; junction bases with no gene match: 5. CDR1 is LGHNA, CDR2 YSLEER, per germline. The CDR3 length is 16 residues. The CDR3 bases are TGCGCCAGCAGCCAAGATTGGGGGGGAATCACCGGGGAGCTGTTTTTT. Residues: CASSQDWGGITGELFF.

J is TRBJ1-1 and V is TRBV5-5; D is uncertain. The length of the CDR3 is 15 residues. The germline V and J ends were trimmed by 4 bases and 6 bases, with 19 bases remaining between them. CDR1 and CDR2 from the germline V gene are SGHKS and YYEKEE (reference sequence). CDR3: CASSPQRRFTPEAFF. Written as DNA, the CDR3 is TGTGCCAGCAGCCCCCAACGGCGTTTCACCCCTGAAGCTTTCTTT.

This clonotype appeared a single time. The J gene is TRBJ1-1, the V gene TRBV29-1; D is ambiguous. The CDR3 loop spans 9 amino acids. Trimming left V 5 bases short and J 2 bases short, with 0 bases between. The germline CDR1 and CDR2 sequences are SQVTM and ANQGSEA. The CDR3 loop is CSVNTEAFF. The CDR3 nucleotides are TGCAGCGTTAACACTGAAGCTTTCTTT.

This clonotype appeared many times. The chain couples TRBV12-3 or TRBV12-4 to TRBJ2-7; no definite D call. With 6 bases removed from V and 3 bases from J, the gap between germline ends came to 6 bases. There are 11 residues in the CDR3. As DNA, the CDR3 is TGTGCCAGCAGGACCAACTACGAGCAGTACTTC. It translates to CASRTNYEQYF.

This clonotype has more than one count but fewer than ten. This rearrangement joins TRBV6-1 to TRBJ1-2, with a tentative D call TRBD1 (5 bases). V was cut by 7 bases and J by 6 bases, with 9 bases left in between. The CDR3 totals 11 residues. The germline gives CDR1 MNHNS, CDR2 SASEGT. The CDR3 spells CASTGGDGYTF. Here the CDR3 DNA reads TGTGCCAGCACGGGGGGTGATGGCTACACCTTC.

The rearrangement links TRBV4-2 to TRBJ2-5, with D possibly TRBD1 on 7 matching bases. Trimming shortened V by 0 bases and J by 4 bases, and 15 bases separated the two germline ends. Germline V gene sequence: CDR1 LGHNA, CDR2 YNFKEQ. The CDR3 consists of 16 residues. The CDR3 DNA follows: TGTGCCAGCAGCCAAGATCTCGGGCAGGGGGGAGAGACCCAGTACTTC. Its translation: CASSQDLGQGGETQYF.

The chain joins TRBV27 to TRBJ1-1; 7 bases fit TRBD1. Trimming took 3 bases from V and 1 from J; bases not matched to a gene: 11. Germline-derived CDR1 and CDR2 are MNHEY and SMNVEV (reference sequence). The CDR3 length is 17 residues. For the CDR3, the DNA is TGTGCCAGCAGTTTCACAGGGGTCACCCTTCCGAACACTGAAGCTTTCTTT. Its translation: CASSFTGVTLPNTEAFF.

The rearrangement links TRBV10-3 to TRBJ2-6; 8 nucleotides match TRBD1. This CDR3 has 19 residues. J was trimmed by 4 bases and V by 10 bases; bases with no gene match: 21. Germline CDR1 is ENHRY and CDR2 is SYGVKD. The chain's CDR3 is CATKDQTGVDFGGANVLTF. In DNA, the CDR3 is TGTGCCACCAAGGACCAGACAGGGGTTGACTTCGGGGGGGCCAACGTCCTGACTTTC.

There are a few counts of this clonotype. The J gene is TRBJ2-7, the V gene TRBV2; 9 bases agree with TRBD2. V lost 8 bases, J lost 4 bases, and 12 bases stayed unmatched. In germline, CDR1 is SNHLY, CDR2 FYNNEI. This CDR3 has 15 amino acids. CDR3: CASAAGGGLRYEQYF. CDR3 coding DNA: TGTGCCAGCGCCGCGGGGGGGGGCTTGAGATACGAGCAGTACTTC.

In its sample, this clonotype was seen many times. This chain connects TRBV7-2 to TRBJ2-1, with D maybe TRBD2 (9 bases). This CDR3 comprises 22 residues. Trimming shortened V by 2 bases and J by 7 bases, and 36 bases separated the two germline ends. From germline, CDR1 is SGHTA and CDR2 FQGNSA. CDR3 sequence reads: CASSLRPPGGWVAGVARNEQFF. The DNA for the CDR3 is TGTGCCAGCAGCTTACGGCCCCCAGGGGGCTGGGTAGCGGGAGTAGCTAGGAATGAGCAGTTCTTC.

This clonotype was picked up many times. The chain is built from TRBV19 and TRBJ1-5; tentative D call: TRBD1 (6 bases). The germline V gene has CDR1 LNHDA and CDR2 SQIVND (reference sequence). This CDR3 region has 15 residues. The V gene lost 5 bases and the J gene lost 1 base, with 12 bases spanning the gap. The CDR3 nucleotides are TGTGCCAGTAGTCCCCAGGGGAGGAGCAATCAGCCCCAGCATTTT. Protein product: CASSPQGRSNQPQHF. The complete variable domain, with remaining parts taken from reference TRBV19 and TRBJ1-5, reads DGGITQSPKYLFRKEGQNVTLSCEQNLNHDAMYWYRQDPGQGLRLIYYSQIVNDFQKGDIAEGYSVSREKKESFPLTVTSAQKNPTAFYLCASSPQGRSNQPQHFGDGTRLSIL.